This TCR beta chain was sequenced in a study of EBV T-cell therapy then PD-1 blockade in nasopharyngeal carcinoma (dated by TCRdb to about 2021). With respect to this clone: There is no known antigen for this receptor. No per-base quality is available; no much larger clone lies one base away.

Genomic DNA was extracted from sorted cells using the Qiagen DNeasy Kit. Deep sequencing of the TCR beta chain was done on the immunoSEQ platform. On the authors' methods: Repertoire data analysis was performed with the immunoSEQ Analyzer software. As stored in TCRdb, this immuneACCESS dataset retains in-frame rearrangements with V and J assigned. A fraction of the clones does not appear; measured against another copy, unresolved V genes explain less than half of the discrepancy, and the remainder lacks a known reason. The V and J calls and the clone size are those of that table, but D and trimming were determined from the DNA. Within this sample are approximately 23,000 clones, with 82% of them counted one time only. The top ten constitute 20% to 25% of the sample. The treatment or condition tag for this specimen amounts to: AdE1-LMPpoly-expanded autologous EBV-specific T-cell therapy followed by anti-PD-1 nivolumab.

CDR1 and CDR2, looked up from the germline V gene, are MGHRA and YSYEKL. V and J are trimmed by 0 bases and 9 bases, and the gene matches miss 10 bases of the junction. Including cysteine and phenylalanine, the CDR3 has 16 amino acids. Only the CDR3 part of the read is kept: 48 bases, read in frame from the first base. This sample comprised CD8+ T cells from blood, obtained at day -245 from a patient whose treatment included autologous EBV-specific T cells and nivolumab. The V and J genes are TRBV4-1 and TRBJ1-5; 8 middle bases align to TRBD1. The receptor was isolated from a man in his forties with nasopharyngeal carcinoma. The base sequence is TGCGCCAGCAGCCAAGACGCAGGACAGGGAATAATGCCCCAGCATTTT. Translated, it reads CASSQDAGQGIMPQHF.